The source of this T cell receptor beta chain is a study of OX40 agonist ivuxolimab in advanced cancers. CDR1 and CDR2 from the germline V gene are MNHEY and SMNVEV (reference sequence). J gave up 6 bases and V 3 bases, and 9 bases lay outside the gene matches. CDR3 length equals 15 residues. The repertoire was sequenced with immunoSEQ multiplex PCR; TCRdb's copy has only in-frame clones and lacks some. The table lists fewer than 80,000 clones, 80% to 90% of them singletons, with approximately 0.73% in the top ten. This clonotype was sampled from an adult with an advanced solid tumor such as melanoma, head and neck, liver or kidney cancer. Source: CD4+ or CD8+ T cells sorted from blood, taken in a trial of the OX40 agonist ivuxolimab. This chain uses TRBV27 with TRBJ2-3, with 7 bases that match TRBD2. This CDR3 reads CASSFSGLVGDTQYF. CDR3 bases: TGTGCCAGCAGTTTTTCCGGACTAGTCGGTGATACGCAGTATTTT.